This T cell receptor beta chain originates from a study of cytomegalovirus exposure and HLA in healthy donors. Study-level results: A later analysis found most CMV-associated TCR beta chains apparently HLA-restricted. The study found most TCR sequences rare, yet found some public TCRs in many donors.

In the case of this clone: The antigen is unknown.

Each donor was nominally healthy when sampled (though unrecorded immune exposures were likely). PCR used 60 Vbeta primers and 13 Jbeta primers. Method: immunoSEQ multiplex PCR; TCRdb's copy keeps in-frame clones and lacks some. There are under 150,000 clones in the sample; 83% occur only once, and 1% to 1.5% lies in the top ten. The receptor was derived from a girl aged 2 to 9 in good health and CMV-seronegative. Sequencing was done on a sample of PBMCs.

The CDR3 DNA is TGTGCCAGCAGTCTGGGACTAGCTGCGGAGCAGTTCTTC. It codes for CASSLGLAAEQFF. The chain has TRBV27 and TRBJ2-1; TRBD2 agrees at 9 bases. CDR1 MNHEY and CDR2 SMNVEV come from the germline V gene (reference sequence). The J segment lost 10 bases and the V segment lost 5 bases, leaving 6 bases of the junction unmatched. This CDR3 region has 13 residues.